This TCR beta chain was obtained from a study of cytomegalovirus exposure and HLA in healthy donors. Study-wide results and limits: Roughly even sequencing depth across donors was the assumption behind the presence/absence analyses. Cytomegalovirus-associated status was assigned to 150 to 200 TCR beta chains.

Regarding this clone: The antigen is not known.

PCR used 60 Vbeta primers and 13 Jbeta primers. The data were produced by immunoSEQ multiplex PCR, yet TCRdb's version contains in-frame clones alone and is incomplete. The repertoire holds 200,000 or so clones, just over 75% seen once, with approximately 0.63% in the top ten. It was healthy bone marrow donors who served as donors. Germline V gene sequence: CDR1 KGHSH, CDR2 LQKENI. The CDR3 consists of 15 residues. V lost 2 bases to trimming and J lost 4 bases, with 14 bases between them. This TCR derives from a man younger than 30 in good health and CMV-seronegative. The sample taken for sequencing was PBMCs. This chain uses TRBV18 with TRBJ2-5, with D maybe TRBD2 (6 bases). Written as DNA, the CDR3 is TGTGCCAGCTCACCAGAGGAGGGAAGGTTAGAGACCCAGTACTTC. This gives the protein CASSPEEGRLETQYF.